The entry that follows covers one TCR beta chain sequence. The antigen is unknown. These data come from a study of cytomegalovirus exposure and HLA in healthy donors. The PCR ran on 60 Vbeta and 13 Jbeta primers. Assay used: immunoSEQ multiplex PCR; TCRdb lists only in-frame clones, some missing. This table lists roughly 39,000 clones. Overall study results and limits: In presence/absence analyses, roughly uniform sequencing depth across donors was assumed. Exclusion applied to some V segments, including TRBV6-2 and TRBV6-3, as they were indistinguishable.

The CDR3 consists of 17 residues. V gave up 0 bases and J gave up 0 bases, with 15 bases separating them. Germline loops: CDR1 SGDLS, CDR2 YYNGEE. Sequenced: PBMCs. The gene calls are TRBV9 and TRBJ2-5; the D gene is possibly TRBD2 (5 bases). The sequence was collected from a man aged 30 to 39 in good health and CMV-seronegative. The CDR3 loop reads CASSVDSALEYQETQYF. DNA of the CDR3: TGTGCCAGCAGCGTAGATTCCGCACTAGAGTACCAAGAGACCCAGTACTTC.